This TCR beta chain was sequenced in a study of blood T cell repertoires in COVID-19. Across the study: Italy, Spain and the United States were the sources of the convalescent and acute COVID-19 samples.

The CDR3 is 16 amino acids. The germline V gene encodes CDR1 SNHLY and CDR2 FYNNEI. V was shortened by 2 bases and J by 3 bases, with 14 bases between the two germline ends. Source study methods: Estimation of nucleated cell counts was performed using reference gene primer amplification. Clones were read by immunoSEQ multiplex PCR, and TCRdb kept only the in-frame ones, dropping some. V, J and clone size reflect that table, while D and trimming were determined from the DNA. The top ten clones hold more than 20% of a sample with approximately 75,000 clones, around 83% of them seen once. The receptor was derived from a woman aged 45 to 65 with acute or convalescent COVID-19. The rearrangement joins TRBV2 to TRBJ2-4, with D possibly matching TRBD2 (6 bases). Sequenced material: peripheral blood. CDR3 in DNA: TGTGCCAGCAGTGAACCCCCGTGGGGGGTCAAAAACATTCAGTACTTC. As protein: CASSEPPWGVKNIQYF. The whole variable domain, filled in from reference TRBV2 and TRBJ2-4, reads EPEVTQTPSHQVTQMGQEVILRCVPISNHLYFYWYRQILGQKVEFLVSFYNNEISEKSEIFDDQFSVERPDGSNFTLKIRSTKLEDSAMYFCASSEPPWGVKNIQYFGAGTRLSVL.